These T cell receptor beta chains were read from a single sample in a study of Tregs in tolerant kidney transplant recipients. Profiling relied on immunoSEQ multiplex PCR, and the TCRdb table lists in-frame clones only, not all of them. The sample holds 75,000 to 85,000 clones, about 91% seen once. The sample consisted of Tregs from blood, taken before the transplant. These receptors all stem from a human donor who received a combined kidney and bone marrow transplant. CDR3s include the opening cysteine and the closing phenylalanine or tryptophan. A D gene is named only where the DNA matches it firmly. A clone size is listed for some rows: how often the clone was seen (once, few, many), or a class if it is expanded.

few	TRBV2	13	.	TRBJ1-4	TGTGCCAGCAGTGTGGCTCCTTATGAAAAACTGTTTTTT	CASSVAPYEKLFF
.	TRBV5-1	18	.	TRBJ1-6	TGCGCCAGCAGCTTGGTGGTGAGGGGTGCGGCGGAAAATTCACCCCTCCACTTT	CASSLVVRGAAENSPLHF
.	TRBV6-5	15	TRBD1	TRBJ1-1	TGTGCCAGCAGTTACTTAGGGGGCAAGAACACTGAAGCTTTCTTT	CASSYLGGKNTEAFF
.	TRBV5-8	18	TRBD1	TRBJ2-5	TGTGCCAGCAGCTTGGATTATGGGACAGGGTCCCTCCGGGAGACCCAGTACTTC	CASSLDYGTGSLRETQYF
.	TRBV11-2	15	TRBD2	TRBJ2-1	TGTGCCAGCAGCTTAGTTAGCTCCAGGGAGGGTGAGCAGTTCTTC	CASSLVSSREGEQFF
.	TRBV18	17	TRBD1	TRBJ2-1	TGTGCCAGCTCACCAAGCCAGGGGGCCCTCTCCGCCTATGAGCAGTTCTTC	CASSPSQGALSAYEQFF
.	TRBV6-4	13	.	TRBJ1-5	TGTGCCAGCAGCCAGGGTCTCGATCAGCCCCAGCATTTT	CASSQGLDQPQHF
.	TRBV19	13	.	TRBJ1-1	TGTGCCAGTACGGGTAATGCGAACACTGAAGCTTTCTTT	CASTGNANTEAFF
.	TRBV5-1	15	.	TRBJ2-7	TGCGCCAGCAGCTTGGCTGGGGGGAGAACCTACGAGCAGTACTTC	CASSLAGGRTYEQYF
.	TRBV5-1	14	.	TRBJ2-4	TGCGCCAGCAGCTTGCGGGAAATGGGAAACATTCAGTACTTC	CASSLREMGNIQYF
.	TRBV27	16	TRBD2	TRBJ2-3	TGTGCCAGCAGTCCCTTGGCGGGAGGGAACACAGATACGCAGTATTTT	CASSPLAGGNTDTQYF
few	TRBV7-8	13	.	TRBJ1-2	TGTGCCAGCAGCTTAATGAGCGGTTATGGCTACACCTTC	CASSLMSGYGYTF
.	TRBV19	16	.	TRBJ2-7	TGTGCCAGTAGTATAGGGGGAGGCCTCCAGTCGTACGAGCAGTACTTC	CASSIGGGLQSYEQYF
.	TRBV11-2	12	.	TRBJ2-7	TGTGCCAGCAGCCCTGAGTTAACAGGTCCAGACTTC	CASSPELTGPDF
.	TRBV27	15	.	TRBJ2-1	TGTGCCAGCAGCCCCTCTGTCTTGCCCCACAATGAGCAGTTCTTC	CASSPSVLPHNEQFF
.	TRBV7-9	14	.	TRBJ1-4	TGTGCCAGCAGCTTCGGACGGAACAATGAAAAACTGTTTTTT	CASSFGRNNEKLFF
.	TRBV7-6	11	.	TRBJ2-7	TGTGCCAGCAGCTTAGACGGCGAGCAGTACTTC	CASSLDGEQYF
few	TRBV9	13	.	TRBJ2-1	TGTGCCAGCAGCGTAGCGGAAGCCTATGAGCAGTTCTTC	CASSVAEAYEQFF
.	TRBV6-1	14	.	TRBJ1-1	TGTGCCAGCATACGAACAGGGCGAAACACTGAAGCTTTCTTT	CASIRTGRNTEAFF
.	TRBV5-5	15	TRBD1	TRBJ2-7	TGTGCCAGCAGCCGGGCCGGGACAGGGAACTACGAGCAGTACTTC	CASSRAGTGNYEQYF
.	TRBV18	14	TRBD2	TRBJ2-1	TGTGCCAGCTTACTAGCGGGAGTTGAAAATGAGCAGTTCTTC	CASLLAGVENEQFF
.	TRBV19	14	.	TRBJ2-3	TGTGCCAGTAGTATAAAGGGAGGCCTTGATACGCAGTATTTT	CASSIKGGLDTQYF
few	TRBV15	13	TRBD1	TRBJ1-1	TGTGCCACCAGCACCGAAACAGGGGGCCAGGCTTTCTTT	CATSTETGGQAFF
.	TRBV10-2	16	.	TRBJ1-3	TGCGCCACCAGGGCAGGGTGGAAGCTAAGTGGAAACACCATATATTTT	CATRAGWKLSGNTIYF
medium-sized	TRBV28	13	.	TRBJ1-2	TGTGCCAGCGGCGGGGGGAGTAACTATGGCTACACCTTC	CASGGGSNYGYTF
.	TRBV11-1	15	TRBD2	TRBJ2-1	TGTGCCAGCAGCCAGGGGACTAGCGACTACAATGAGCAGTTCTTC	CASSQGTSDYNEQFF
.	TRBV5-1	12	.	TRBJ2-1	TGCGCCAGCAGCCCCTCGGGACATGAGCAGTTCTTC	CASSPSGHEQFF
.	TRBV13	13	.	TRBJ2-1	TGTGCCAGCAGCTCACGGGTCTACAATGAGCAGTTCTTC	CASSSRVYNEQFF
once	TRBV18	15	TRBD2	TRBJ2-7	TGTGCCAGCTCACCTACTAGCGGGAGTATCAACGAGCAGTACTTC	CASSPTSGSINEQYF
.	TRBV25-1	15	.	TRBJ2-3	TGTGCCAGCAGTGAGGGAGCTAGGTCCGGAGATACGCAGTATTTT	CASSEGARSGDTQYF
once	TRBV7-3	15	.	TRBJ2-5	TGTGCCAGCAGCCCAGGACAGATCGCTCGGGAGACCCAGTACTTC	CASSPGQIARETQYF
.	TRBV7-3	12	.	TRBJ2-7	TGTGCCAGCAGCCGCCTTAGCTACGAGCAGTACTTC	CASSRLSYEQYF
.	TRBV6-9	13	.	TRBJ2-7	TGTGCCAGCAGTTGGCTGGGGTCCTACGAGCAGTACTTC	CASSWLGSYEQYF
.	TRBV28	12	TRBD1	TRBJ2-3	TGTGCCAGCAGTTCCGGGACAGGCCTAGGGTATTTT	CASSSGTGLGYF
once	TRBV2	14	.	TRBJ2-5	TGTGCCAGCAGCTACGACAGACGCCAAGAGACCCAGTACTTC	CASSYDRRQETQYF
once	TRBV4-2	13	.	TRBJ1-1	TGTGCCAGCAGCCGTGGGGGGGAAACTGAAGCTTTCTTT	CASSRGGETEAFF
.	TRBV21-1	16	.	TRBJ1-5	TGTGCCAGCAGCAAAATAAGGGTTAGGGGCAATCAGCCCCAGCATTTT	CASSKIRVRGNQPQHF
.	TRBV7-2	14	.	TRBJ2-3	TGTGCCAGCAGCTTAGCGTGGGGGACAGATACGCAGTATTTT	CASSLAWGTDTQYF
.	TRBV6-1	12	.	TRBJ2-7	TGTGCCAGCAGTGAATGGGGACGCGAGCAGTACTTC	CASSEWGREQYF
once	TRBV9	16	TRBD2	TRBJ2-3	TGTGCCAGCAGCGTAGTACACGGGAGGAGCACAGATACGCAGTATTTT	CASSVVHGRSTDTQYF
few	TRBV23-1	16	.	TRBJ2-7	TGCGCCAGCAGTCGACCCTCGACAGGTAGGTTCTACGAGCAGTACTTC	CASSRPSTGRFYEQYF
.	TRBV6-1	15	TRBD1	TRBJ1-5	TGTGCCAGCAGCCCCGGGACAGATAGCAATCAGCCCCAGCATTTT	CASSPGTDSNQPQHF
.	TRBV10-3	14	TRBD1	TRBJ1-1	TGTGCCATCAGAGGGACAGGGTTGGCCACTGAAGCTTTCTTT	CAIRGTGLATEAFF
.	TRBV5-1	16	.	TRBJ2-3	TGCGCCAGCAGCTTGGCTCTAGCGACTAGCACAGATACGCAGTATTTT	CASSLALATSTDTQYF
.	TRBV5-1	17	.	TRBJ2-6	TGCGCCAGCAGCTTGGCGACAGGTAGCTCTGGGGCCAACGTCCTGACTTTC	CASSLATGSSGANVLTF
.	TRBV23-1	18	.	TRBJ2-7	TGCGCCAGCAGTCTGGGCCCGGTTTCTGGCAACCCGTTCTACGAGCAGTACTTC	CASSLGPVSGNPFYEQYF
.	TRBV5-1	15	.	TRBJ2-3	TGCGCCAGCAGCTTGTGGGGGTTCGATGGGGATACGCAGTATTTT	CASSLWGFDGDTQYF
.	TRBV27	17	.	TRBJ2-6	TGTGCCAGCAGTCCAATGGACGGGTCTTCTGGGGCCAACGTCCTGACTTTC	CASSPMDGSSGANVLTF
.	TRBV28	16	.	TRBJ2-5	TGTGCCAGCAGTTCCCCGATGACAGATCTTGAAGAGACCCAGTACTTC	CASSSPMTDLEETQYF
.	TRBV19	16	TRBD2	TRBJ2-1	TGTGCCAGTAGTATAGATTTACTAGCGGGAGTTTCGGAGCAGTTCTTC	CASSIDLLAGVSEQFF
.	TRBV2	14	.	TRBJ1-6	TGTGCCAGCAGTCTCATTGGGGGGAATTCACCCCTCCACTTT	CASSLIGGNSPLHF
.	TRBV28	15	.	TRBJ2-7	TGTGCCAGCAGTTCCCGGATGGGGCGGGACTACGAGCAGTACTTC	CASSSRMGRDYEQYF
.	TRBV9	16	.	TRBJ2-7	TGTGCCAGCAGCTATATTCCGCCGGGCCCGGGGCGGGAGCAGTACTTC	CASSYIPPGPGREQYF
.	TRBV5-1	12	TRBD1	TRBJ2-7	TGCGCCAGCAGCCTTACAGGGGGCGAGCAGTACTTC	CASSLTGGEQYF
.	TRBV7-9	15	TRBD1	TRBJ2-2	TGTGCCAGCAGTCCGGGACAGGTCAACACCGGGGAGCTGTTTTTT	CASSPGQVNTGELFF